This passage covers 21 T cell receptor beta chains from one sample sequenced in a study of blood T cell repertoires in COVID-19 (TCRdb year 2020). The method was the immunoSEQ multiplex PCR assay. Imported from immuneACCESS, the table was reduced by TCRdb to in-frame sequences with V and J called. These copies leave out some clones; in studies compared against another copy, an unresolved V gene accounts for under half, and the cause of the remainder is not known. The sample table contains 99,000 or so clones; only one count was recorded for 85% of them. The leading ten clones occupy about 3.9% of the sample. Sequences were obtained from peripheral blood. The receptors shown here come from a man between 45 and 60 years old with acute or convalescent COVID-19.

The genes are TRBV6-1 and TRBJ1-5, with a weak D call TRBD1 (6 bases). Germline CDR1 is MNHNS and CDR2 is SASEGT. The CDR3 has 17 residues. Trimming stripped 2 bases from V and 0 bases from J, with 14 bases between. The CDR3 DNA sequence: TGTGCCAGCAGTGAAAGGGGGGGCAGCTATAGCAATCAGCCCCAGCATTTT. Amino acid sequence: CASSERGGSYSNQPQHF.

The V gene is TRBV11-3, the J gene TRBJ2-2, with D tentatively TRBD2 (6 bases). Trimming pared 4 bases from V and 5 bases from J, leaving 14 bases between. The CDR3 extends over 15 amino acids. Germline assignment: CDR1 SGHNT and CDR2 YENEEA. The CDR3 nucleotides read TGTGCCAGCAGCTCTAGCGACTTAGGGACCGGGGAGCTGTTTTTT. Its protein product is CASSSSDLGTGELFF.

The V gene is TRBV21-1, the J gene TRBJ2-7; TRBD2, the D gene given by the table, was not confirmed from the DNA. TRBV21-1 constitutes a pseudogene. CDR3 length equals 13 residues. The chain's CDR3 is CASKGLARYEQYF. The CDR3 DNA is TGTGCCAGCAAAGGACTAGCGAGGTACGAGCAGTACTTC.

V gene TRBV19 combines with J gene TRBJ1-4; TRBD1 aligns across 10 bases. CDR1 is LNHDA, CDR2 SQIVND, per germline (reference sequence). The CDR3 is made up of 16 amino acids. Trimming removed 5 bases from V and 6 bases from J; junction bases left unmatched: 9. The CDR3 region has the DNA TGTGCCAGTAGTCCCCGGAGGGACAGGGGACATGAAAAACTGTTTTTT. Its translation: CASSPRRDRGHEKLFF. Full variable domain (outside the CDR3, taken from reference TRBV19 and TRBJ1-4): DGGITQSPKYLFRKEGQNVTLSCEQNLNHDAMYWYRQDPGQGLRLIYYSQIVNDFQKGDIAEGYSVSREKKESFPLTVTSAQKNPTAFYLCASSPRRDRGHEKLFFGSGTQLSVL.

This clone has only one observation. This chain uses TRBV9 with TRBJ2-1; TRBD2 matches 7 bases. The CDR3 has 15 residues. Germline V lookup: CDR1 SGDLS, CDR2 YYNGEE. The V segment lost 0 bases and the J segment 6 bases; nucleotides outside the gene matches: 6. The CDR3 sequence: CASSVERLAGNEQFF. The CDR3 nucleotides read TGTGCCAGCAGCGTAGAACGACTAGCAGGCAATGAGCAGTTCTTC. Together with reference TRBV9 and TRBJ2-1, the CDR3 gives the full variable domain: DSGVTQTPKHLITATGQRVTLRCSPRSGDLSVYWYQQSLDQGLQFLIQYYNGEERAKGNILERFSAQQFPDLHSELNLSSLELGDSALYFCASSVERLAGNEQFFGPGTRLTVL.

This clone was seen only once. The J gene is TRBJ1-4, the V gene TRBV19, with D maybe TRBD1 (5 bases). The germline V gene encodes CDR1 LNHDA and CDR2 SQIVND (reference sequence). Trimming left V 3 bases short and J 5 bases short, with 10 bases between. This CDR3 region has 14 residues. Written as DNA, the CDR3 is TGTGCCAGTAGTATGGGCAGGGTAAATGAAAAACTGTTTTTT. Its translation is CASSMGRVNEKLFF.

The V call is TRBV6-5, the J call TRBJ1-1; tentatively, D is TRBD1 (6 bases). V shed 6 bases and J shed 6 bases, with 20 bases lying between them. The CDR3 length is 15 residues. Germline CDR1 is MNHEY and CDR2 is SVGAGI. CDR3 nucleotide sequence: TGTGCCAGCAGCGACCCCAGGGGTCGGTTCGCTGAAGCTTTCTTT. It yields the protein CASSDPRGRFAEAFF.

This clone appeared a few times. CDR3 in amino acids: CASSHLGQGKSGANVLTF. The CDR3 DNA reads as TGTGCCAGCAGCCATTTGGGACAGGGCAAATCTGGGGCCAACGTCCTGACTTTC. This sequence joins TRBV3-1 (or the pseudogene TRBV3-2) and TRBJ2-6; TRBD1 matches 9 bases. Germline-derived CDR1 and CDR2 are LGHDT and YNNKEL (reference sequence). Trimming at V came to 3 bases and at J to 1 base, leaving 7 bases not matched to a gene. CDR3 length equals 18 residues.

This chain connects TRBV5-4 to TRBJ2-3; tentative D call: TRBD1 (5 bases). V lost 0 bases and J lost 4, with 12 bases in between. The CDR3 is 15 residues long. Germline CDR1 SGHNT, CDR2 YYREEE (reference sequence). CDR3 residues: CASSLGQVGADTQYF. Here the CDR3 DNA reads TGTGCCAGCAGCTTGGGGCAGGTAGGGGCAGATACGCAGTATTTT. Filled out from reference TRBV5-4 and TRBJ2-3, the complete variable domain reads ETGVTQSPTHLIKTRGQQVTLRCSSQSGHNTVSWYQQALGQGPQFIFQYYREEENGRGNFPPRFSGLQFPNYSSELNVNALELDDSALYLCASSLGQVGADTQYFGPGTRLTVL.

The chain employs TRBV18 and TRBJ1-1, with 7 bases fitting TRBD1. The length of the CDR3 is 15 residues. Looked up from germline, CDR1 is KGHSH and CDR2 is LQKENI. V lost 0 bases to trimming and J lost 4 bases; unmatched junction nucleotides: 5. CDR3 bases: TGTGCCAGCTCACCACCGGGACAGATTGTCACTGAAGCTTTCTTT. Translating it yields CASSPPGQIVTEAFF.

V gene TRBV6-5 combines with J gene TRBJ1-5, with 9 bases aligning to TRBD1. This CDR3 region has 13 residues. Germline-derived CDR1 and CDR2 are MNHEY and SVGAGI. The trim removed 9 bases at V and 3 bases at J, leaving 3 bases unmatched. The chain's CDR3 is CASRDRDNQPQHF. The DNA for the CDR3 is TGTGCCAGTCGGGACAGGGACAATCAGCCCCAGCATTTT.

The CDR3 loop reads CASSRGQPYSGNTIYF. The CDR3 DNA is TGTGCCAGCAGTCGGGGACAGCCCTACTCTGGAAACACCATATATTTT. The chain joins TRBV27 to TRBJ1-3; TRBD1 agrees at 7 bases. The CDR3 is 16 residues long. Trimming removed 5 bases from V and 0 bases from J; junction bases left unmatched: 7. Germline CDR1 MNHEY, CDR2 SMNVEV (reference sequence).

The chain joins TRBV6-5 to TRBJ2-2; no clear D gene. Trimming stripped 6 bases from V and 5 bases from J, with 4 bases between. The germline V gene encodes CDR1 MNHEY and CDR2 SVGAGI. The CDR3 is made up of 11 amino acids. The CDR3 reads CASSGTGELFF. CDR3 in DNA: TGTGCCAGCAGCGGGACCGGGGAGCTGTTTTTT.

The chain joins TRBV5-6 to TRBJ2-1; 10 bases match TRBD1. CDR3 length: 16 residues. Germline loops: CDR1 SGHDT, CDR2 YYEEEE. The ends lost 1 base at V and 1 base at J; junction bases unmatched: 2. In nucleotides, the CDR3 is TGTGCCAGCAGCTTGTGGACAGGGGGTTCCTACAATGAGCAGTTCTTC. This codes for CASSLWTGGSYNEQFF. Full variable domain (outside the CDR3, taken from reference TRBV5-6 and TRBJ2-1): DAGVTQSPTHLIKTRGQQVTLRCSPKSGHDTVSWYQQALGQGPQFIFQYYEEEERQRGNFPDRFSGHQFPNYSSELNVNALLLGDSALYLCASSLWTGGSYNEQFFGPGTRLTVL.

The chain recombines TRBV14 with TRBJ2-5, with D unclear. Deletions cut 1 base from V and 4 bases from J, with 7 bases between. Germline loops: CDR1 SGHDN, CDR2 FVKESK. The CDR3 covers 13 residues. The CDR3 sequence is CASSQVLSETQYF. CDR3 coding DNA: TGTGCCAGCAGCCAAGTTTTATCAGAGACCCAGTACTTC.

This chain links TRBV7-6 with TRBJ2-1; TRBD2 agrees at 8 bases. Germline CDR1 SGHVS, CDR2 FNYEAQ. V shed 2 bases and J 7 bases; nucleotides not matched to a gene: 4. CDR3 length: 14 amino acids. The CDR3 protein is CASSLRGGENEQFF. DNA for the CDR3: TGTGCCAGCAGCTTACGGGGGGGCGAGAATGAGCAGTTCTTC.

The chain employs TRBV12-3 or TRBV12-4 and TRBJ1-1; D uncertain. Trimming cost V 7 bases and J 2 bases, with 11 bases left between them. CDR3 size: 13 residues. CDR3 coding DNA: TGTGCCAGCACAAGGGAGTTTAACACTGAAGCTTTCTTT. Protein: CASTREFNTEAFF.

The rearrangement links TRBV5-8 to TRBJ1-2, with TRBD1 as a possible D gene (6 bases). Trimming removed 4 bases at V and 4 bases at J, with 11 bases between. CDR1 is SGHTS, CDR2 YDEGEE, per germline. This CDR3 is 13 amino acids long. CDR3 residues: CASSRTAVYGYTF. For the CDR3, the DNA is TGTGCCAGCAGCCGGACAGCAGTCTATGGCTACACCTTC.

The V call is TRBV6-5, the J call TRBJ1-4, with D possibly being TRBD1 (6 bases). The CDR3 has 15 amino acids. V lost 6 bases and J lost 7, with 18 bases in between. Germline-derived CDR1 and CDR2 are MNHEY and SVGAGI. CDR3 residues: CASSYMTGQGEKLFF. CDR3 bases: TGTGCCAGCAGCTATATGACAGGCCAGGGTGAAAAACTGTTTTTT.

The genes are TRBV6-5 and TRBJ2-5; 10 positions agree with TRBD1. The V segment lost 6 bases and the J segment 5 bases; nucleotides outside the gene matches: 6. Per germline, CDR1 MNHEY and CDR2 SVGAGI. The CDR3 sequence is 14 residues long. The CDR3 DNA reads as TGTGCCAGCAGCCACCGGACAGGGGGTGAGACCCAGTACTTC. Translated: CASSHRTGGETQYF.

The chain carries TRBV5-4 and TRBJ2-1; TRBD2 might be the D (6 bases). Trimming removed 4 bases from V and 7 bases from J, with 15 bases in between. This CDR3 is 14 amino acids long. Germline values: CDR1 SGHNT, CDR2 YYREEE (reference sequence). CDR3: CASSPKVEGNEQFF. The CDR3 DNA sequence: TGTGCCAGCAGCCCCAAGGTGGAGGGTAATGAGCAGTTCTTC. Full variable domain (rest looked up from reference TRBV5-4 and TRBJ2-1): ETGVTQSPTHLIKTRGQQVTLRCSSQSGHNTVSWYQQALGQGPQFIFQYYREEENGRGNFPPRFSGLQFPNYSSELNVNALELDDSALYLCASSPKVEGNEQFFGPGTRLTVL.